This record concerns one T cell receptor beta chain sequence. The data were obtained in a study of blood T cell repertoires in COVID-19. Study at large: From the United States, Italy and Spain came samples of acute and convalescent COVID-19. Nucleic acid was either cDNA or gDNA, and it came from T cells, B-cell-depleted T cells, or PBMCs.

Under the authors' procedure: Amplification with reference gene primers provided the estimates of nucleated cell counts. Only in-frame clones appear in the TCRdb table, and some are missing; sequencing was by immunoSEQ multiplex PCR. V, J and clone size reflect that table, while D and trimming were determined from the DNA. Seen here are over 150,000 clones, roughly nine tenths observed once, and the top ten hold about 1.1%. The material sequenced was peripheral blood. The receptor comes from a man aged 25-40 years with acute or convalescent COVID-19.

The CDR3 nucleotides are TGTGCCAGCAGTTACTCGAACAGGTATAACAATGAGCAGTTCTTC. Amino acid sequence: CASSYSNRYNNEQFF. This sequence joins TRBV6-5 and TRBJ2-1, with D possibly being TRBD1 (5 bases). Germline V gene sequence: CDR1 MNHEY, CDR2 SVGAGI. The CDR3 runs to 15 residues. The V end was cut by 0 bases, the J end by 5 bases, with 11 bases between.